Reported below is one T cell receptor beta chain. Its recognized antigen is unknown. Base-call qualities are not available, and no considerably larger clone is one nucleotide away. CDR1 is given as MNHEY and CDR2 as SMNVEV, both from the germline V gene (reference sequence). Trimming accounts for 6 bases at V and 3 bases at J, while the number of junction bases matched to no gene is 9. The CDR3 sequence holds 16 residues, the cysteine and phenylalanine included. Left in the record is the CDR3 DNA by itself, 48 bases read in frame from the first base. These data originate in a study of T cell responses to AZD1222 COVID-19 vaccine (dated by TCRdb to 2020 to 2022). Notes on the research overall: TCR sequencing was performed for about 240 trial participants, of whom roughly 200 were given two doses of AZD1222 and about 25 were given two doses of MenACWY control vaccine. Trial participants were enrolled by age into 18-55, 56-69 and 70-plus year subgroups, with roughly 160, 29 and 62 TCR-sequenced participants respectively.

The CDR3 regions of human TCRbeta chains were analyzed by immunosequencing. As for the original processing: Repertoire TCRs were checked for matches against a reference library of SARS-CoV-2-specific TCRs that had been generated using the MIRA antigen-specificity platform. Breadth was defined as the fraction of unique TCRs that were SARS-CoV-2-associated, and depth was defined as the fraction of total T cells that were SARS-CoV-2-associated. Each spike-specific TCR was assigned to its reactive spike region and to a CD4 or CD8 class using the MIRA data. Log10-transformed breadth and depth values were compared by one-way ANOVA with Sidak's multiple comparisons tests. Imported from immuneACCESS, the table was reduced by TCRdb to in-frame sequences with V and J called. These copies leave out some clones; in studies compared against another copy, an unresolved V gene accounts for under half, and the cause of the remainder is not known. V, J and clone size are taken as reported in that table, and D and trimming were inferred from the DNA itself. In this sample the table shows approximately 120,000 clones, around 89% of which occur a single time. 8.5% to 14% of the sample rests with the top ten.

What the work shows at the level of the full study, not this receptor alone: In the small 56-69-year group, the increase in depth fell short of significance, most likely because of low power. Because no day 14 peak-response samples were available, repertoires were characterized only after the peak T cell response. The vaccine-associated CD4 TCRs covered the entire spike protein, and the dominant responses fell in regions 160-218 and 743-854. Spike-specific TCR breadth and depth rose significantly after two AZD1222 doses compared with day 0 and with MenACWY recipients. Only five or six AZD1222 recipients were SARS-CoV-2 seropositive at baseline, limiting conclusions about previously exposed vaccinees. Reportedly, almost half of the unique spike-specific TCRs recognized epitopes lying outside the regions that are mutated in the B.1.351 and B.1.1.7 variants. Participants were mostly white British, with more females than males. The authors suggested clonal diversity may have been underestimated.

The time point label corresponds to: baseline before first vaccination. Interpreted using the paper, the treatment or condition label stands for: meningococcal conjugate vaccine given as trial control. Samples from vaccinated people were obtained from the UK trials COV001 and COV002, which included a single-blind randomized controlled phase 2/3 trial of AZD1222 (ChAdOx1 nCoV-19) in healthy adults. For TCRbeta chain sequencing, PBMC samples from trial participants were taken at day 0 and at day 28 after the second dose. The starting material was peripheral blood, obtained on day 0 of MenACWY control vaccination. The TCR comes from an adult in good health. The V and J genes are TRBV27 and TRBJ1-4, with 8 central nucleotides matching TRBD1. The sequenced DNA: TGTGCCAGCAGCAGGACAGGGAAGGCGGCTAATGAAAAACTGTTTTTT. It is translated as CASSRTGKAANEKLFF.